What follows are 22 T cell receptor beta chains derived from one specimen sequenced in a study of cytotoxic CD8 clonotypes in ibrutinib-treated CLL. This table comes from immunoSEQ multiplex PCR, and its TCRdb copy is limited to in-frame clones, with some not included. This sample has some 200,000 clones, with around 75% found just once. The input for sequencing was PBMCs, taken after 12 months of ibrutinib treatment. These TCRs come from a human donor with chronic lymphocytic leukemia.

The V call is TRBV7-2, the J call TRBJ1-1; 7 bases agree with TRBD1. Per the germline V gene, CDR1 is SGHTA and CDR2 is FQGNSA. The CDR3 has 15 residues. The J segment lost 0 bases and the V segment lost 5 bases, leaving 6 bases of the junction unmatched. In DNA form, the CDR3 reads TGTGCCAGCAGCCCTAGACAGGGCATGAACACTGAAGCTTTCTTT. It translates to CASSPRQGMNTEAFF.

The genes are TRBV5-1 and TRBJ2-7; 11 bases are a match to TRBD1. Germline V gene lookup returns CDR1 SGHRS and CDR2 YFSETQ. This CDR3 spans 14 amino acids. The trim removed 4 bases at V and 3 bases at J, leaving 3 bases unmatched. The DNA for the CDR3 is TGCGCCAGCAGCCCTGGGACAGGGGGCTACGAGCAGTACTTC. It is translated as CASSPGTGGYEQYF.

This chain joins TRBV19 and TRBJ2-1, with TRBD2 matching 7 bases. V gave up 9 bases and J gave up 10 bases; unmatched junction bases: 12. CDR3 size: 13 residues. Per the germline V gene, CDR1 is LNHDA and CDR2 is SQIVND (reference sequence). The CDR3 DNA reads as TGTGCCAGCCGAACTAGCGCCGCTCGCGAGCAGTTCTTC. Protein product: CASRTSAAREQFF.

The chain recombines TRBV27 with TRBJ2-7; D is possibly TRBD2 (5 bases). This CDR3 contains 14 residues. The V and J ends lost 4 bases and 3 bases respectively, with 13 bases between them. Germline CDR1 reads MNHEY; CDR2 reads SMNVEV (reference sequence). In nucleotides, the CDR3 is TGTGCCAGCAGTTCGGGCCACGGAGGCTACGAGCAGTACTTC. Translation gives CASSSGHGGYEQYF.

The CDR3 here is CASSDGGNYGYTF. The CDR3 nucleotides are TGCGCCAGCAGCGACGGAGGGAACTATGGCTACACCTTC. The chain combines TRBV4-1 with TRBJ1-2; D gene unclear. CDR1 MGHRA and CDR2 YSYEKL come from the germline V gene. The CDR3 has 13 amino acids. Trimming took 5 bases from V and 2 from J, leaving 9 bases between them.

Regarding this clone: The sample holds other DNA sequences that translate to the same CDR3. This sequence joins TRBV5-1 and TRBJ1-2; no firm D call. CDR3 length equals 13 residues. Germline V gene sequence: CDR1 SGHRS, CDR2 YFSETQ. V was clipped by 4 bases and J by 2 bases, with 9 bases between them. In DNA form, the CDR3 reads TGCGCCAGCAGCCTCGACGGGAACTATGGCTACACCTTC. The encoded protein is CASSLDGNYGYTF.

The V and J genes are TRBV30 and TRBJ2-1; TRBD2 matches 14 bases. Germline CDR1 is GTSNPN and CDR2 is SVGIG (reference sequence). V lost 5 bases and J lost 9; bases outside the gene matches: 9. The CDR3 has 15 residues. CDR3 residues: CAWEGLAGEHGEQFF. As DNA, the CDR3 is TGTGCCTGGGAGGGACTAGCGGGAGAACATGGTGAGCAGTTCTTC. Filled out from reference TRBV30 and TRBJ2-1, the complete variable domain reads SQTIHQWPATLVQPVGSPLSLECTVEGTSNPNLYWYRQAAGRGLQLLFYSVGIGQISSEVPQNLSASRPQDRQFILSSKKLLLSDSGFYLCAWEGLAGEHGEQFFGPGTRLTVL.

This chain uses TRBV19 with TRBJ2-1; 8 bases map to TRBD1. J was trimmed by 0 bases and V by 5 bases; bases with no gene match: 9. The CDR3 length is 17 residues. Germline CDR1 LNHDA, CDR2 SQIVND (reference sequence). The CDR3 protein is CASSGGQGWISYNEQFF. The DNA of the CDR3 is TGTGCCAGTAGTGGAGGACAGGGCTGGATCTCCTACAATGAGCAGTTCTTC.

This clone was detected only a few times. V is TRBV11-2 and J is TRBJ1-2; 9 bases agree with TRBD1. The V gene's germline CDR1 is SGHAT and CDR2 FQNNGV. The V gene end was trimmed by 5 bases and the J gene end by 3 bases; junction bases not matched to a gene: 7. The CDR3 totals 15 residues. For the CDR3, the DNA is TGTGCCAGCAGCCCGACCACAGGGGGCGACTATGGCTACACCTTC. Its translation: CASSPTTGGDYGYTF.

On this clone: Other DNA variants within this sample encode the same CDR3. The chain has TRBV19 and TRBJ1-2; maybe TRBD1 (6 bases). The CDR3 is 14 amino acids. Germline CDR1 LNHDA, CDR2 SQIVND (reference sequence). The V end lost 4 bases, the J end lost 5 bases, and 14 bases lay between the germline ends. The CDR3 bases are TGTGCCAGTAGTAAAACAGGGACAACATATGGCTACACCTTC. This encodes CASSKTGTTYGYTF. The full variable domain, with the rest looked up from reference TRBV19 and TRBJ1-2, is DGGITQSPKYLFRKEGQNVTLSCEQNLNHDAMYWYRQDPGQGLRLIYYSQIVNDFQKGDIAEGYSVSREKKESFPLTVTSAQKNPTAFYLCASSKTGTTYGYTFGSGTRLTVV.

The CDR3 DNA reads as TGTGCCAGCAGTGACTCTGCGGGAGAAGGCTACGAGCAGTACTTC. Translation gives CASSDSAGEGYEQYF. The genes are TRBV6-4 and TRBJ2-7; TRBD2 aligns across 7 bases. The germline gives CDR1 MRHNA, CDR2 SNTAGT. V lost 0 bases, J lost 3 bases, and 5 bases stayed unmatched. The CDR3 contains 15 residues.

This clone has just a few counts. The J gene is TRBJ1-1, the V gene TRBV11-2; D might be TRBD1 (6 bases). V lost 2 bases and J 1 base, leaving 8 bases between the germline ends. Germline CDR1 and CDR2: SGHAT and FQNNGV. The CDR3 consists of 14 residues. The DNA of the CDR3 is TGTGCCAGCAGCTTAACAGGGAAGAACACTGAAGCTTTCTTT. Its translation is CASSLTGKNTEAFF. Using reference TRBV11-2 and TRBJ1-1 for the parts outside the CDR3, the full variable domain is EAGVAQSPRYKIIEKRQSVAFWCNPISGHATLYWYQQILGQGPKLLIQFQNNGVVDDSQLPKDRFSAERLKGVDSTLKIQPAKLEDSAVYLCASSLTGKNTEAFFGQGTRLTVV.

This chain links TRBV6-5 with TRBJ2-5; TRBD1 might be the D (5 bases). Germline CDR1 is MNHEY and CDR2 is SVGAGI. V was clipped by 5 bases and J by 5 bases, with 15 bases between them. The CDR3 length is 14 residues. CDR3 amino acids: CASSVPQGTETQYF. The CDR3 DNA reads TGTGCCAGCAGTGTTCCTCAGGGCACGGAGACCCAGTACTTC.

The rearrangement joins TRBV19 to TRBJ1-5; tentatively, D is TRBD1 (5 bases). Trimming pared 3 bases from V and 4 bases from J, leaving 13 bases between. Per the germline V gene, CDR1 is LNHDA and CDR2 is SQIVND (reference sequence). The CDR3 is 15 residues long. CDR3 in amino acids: CASSMGRGVNQPQHF. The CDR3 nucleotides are TGTGCCAGTAGTATGGGGAGAGGGGTTAATCAGCCCCAGCATTTT.

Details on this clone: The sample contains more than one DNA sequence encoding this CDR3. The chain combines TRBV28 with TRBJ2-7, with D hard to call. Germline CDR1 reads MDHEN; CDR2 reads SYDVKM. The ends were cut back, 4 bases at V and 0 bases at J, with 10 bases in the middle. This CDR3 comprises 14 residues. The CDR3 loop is CASSSPGRSYEQYF. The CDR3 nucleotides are TGTGCCAGCAGTTCCCCGGGCCGCTCCTACGAGCAGTACTTC.

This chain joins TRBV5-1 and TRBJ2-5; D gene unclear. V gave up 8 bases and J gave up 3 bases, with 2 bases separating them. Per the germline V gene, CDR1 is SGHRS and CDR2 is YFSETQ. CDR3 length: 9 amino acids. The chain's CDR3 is CASEETQYF. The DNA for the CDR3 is TGCGCCAGTGAAGAGACCCAGTACTTC.

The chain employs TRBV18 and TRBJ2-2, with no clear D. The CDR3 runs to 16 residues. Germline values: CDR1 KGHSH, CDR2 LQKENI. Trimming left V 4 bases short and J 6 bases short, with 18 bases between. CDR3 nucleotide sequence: TGTGCCAGCTCACTACCGGGCCGAAGGAGCGCCGGGGAGCTGTTTTTT. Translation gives CASSLPGRRSAGELFF. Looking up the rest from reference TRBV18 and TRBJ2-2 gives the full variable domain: NAGVMQNPRHLVRRRGQEARLRCSPMKGHSHVYWYRQLPEEGLKFMVYLQKENIIDESGMPKERFSAEFPKEGPSILRIQQVVRGDSAAYFCASSLPGRRSAGELFFGEGSRLTVL.

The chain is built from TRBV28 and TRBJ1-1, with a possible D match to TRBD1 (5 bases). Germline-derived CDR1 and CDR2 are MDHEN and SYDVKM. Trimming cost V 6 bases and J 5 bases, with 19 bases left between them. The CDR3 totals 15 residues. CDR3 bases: TGTGCCAGCAGATACGACGACAGATTTGGGACTGAAGCTTTCTTT. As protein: CASRYDDRFGTEAFF.

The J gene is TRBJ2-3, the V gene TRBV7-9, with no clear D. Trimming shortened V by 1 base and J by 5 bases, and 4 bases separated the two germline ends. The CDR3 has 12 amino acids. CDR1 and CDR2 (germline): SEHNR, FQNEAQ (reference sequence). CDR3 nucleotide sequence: TGTGCCAGCAGCTTAGACGGAGATACGCAGTATTTT. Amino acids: CASSLDGDTQYF.

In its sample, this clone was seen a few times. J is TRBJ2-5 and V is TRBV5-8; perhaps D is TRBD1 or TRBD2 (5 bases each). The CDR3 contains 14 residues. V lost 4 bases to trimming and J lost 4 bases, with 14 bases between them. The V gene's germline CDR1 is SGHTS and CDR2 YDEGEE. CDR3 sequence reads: CASSRRVGVETQYF. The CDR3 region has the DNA TGTGCCAGCAGCCGACGAGTGGGGGTAGAGACCCAGTACTTC.

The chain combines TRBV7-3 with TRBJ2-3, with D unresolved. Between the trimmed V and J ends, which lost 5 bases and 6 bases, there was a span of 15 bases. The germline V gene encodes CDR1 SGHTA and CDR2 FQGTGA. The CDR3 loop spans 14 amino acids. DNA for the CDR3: TGTGCCAGCAGCCTTCGGATCTTAATGGATACGCAGTATTTT. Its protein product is CASSLRILMDTQYF. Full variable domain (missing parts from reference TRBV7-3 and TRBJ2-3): GAGVSQTPSNKVTEKGKYVELRCDPISGHTALYWYRQSLGQGPEFLIYFQGTGAADDSGLPNDRFFAVRPEGSVSTLKIQRTERGDSAVYLCASSLRILMDTQYFGPGTRLTVL.

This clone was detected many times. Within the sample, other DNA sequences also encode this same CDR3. CDR3 sequence: CASSLRGDYGYTF. In DNA, the CDR3 is TGCGCCAGCAGCTTGCGGGGGGACTATGGCTACACCTTC. V is TRBV5-1 and J is TRBJ1-2; a possible D gene is TRBD1 (5 bases). The CDR3 consists of 13 residues. The V gene's germline CDR1 is SGHRS and CDR2 YFSETQ. V was trimmed by 1 base and J by 3 bases, leaving 7 bases between them.